The 9 T cell receptor beta chains listed next were all sequenced from one sample in a study of blood T cell repertoires in COVID-19. Generated by immunoSEQ multiplex PCR, the TCRdb table keeps only in-frame clones and is missing some. The data contain roughly 200,000 clones, more than 70% of them singletons. Material: PBMCs or T cells enriched from blood (not recorded which). These receptors were taken from a man between 35 and 55 years old who had recovered from COVID-19.

The rearrangement joins TRBV27 to TRBJ2-7, with D possibly TRBD1 on 5 matching bases. Trimming left V 3 bases short and J 2 bases short, with 8 bases between. The CDR3 spans 13 residues. CDR1 is MNHEY, CDR2 SMNVEV, per germline (reference sequence). The CDR3 DNA follows: TGTGCCAGCAGTTTTCAGGGTCCCTACGAGCAGTACTTC. Protein product: CASSFQGPYEQYF.

The genes are TRBV15 and TRBJ1-6; no definite D call. Germline CDR1 reads LNHNV; CDR2 reads YYDKDF (reference sequence). The CDR3 spans 15 residues. The V and J ends lost 1 base and 5 bases respectively, with 9 bases between them. This CDR3 is CATSRGGGNNSPLHF. Here the CDR3 DNA reads TGTGCCACCAGCAGAGGTGGCGGTAATAATTCACCCCTCCACTTT.

CDR3 DNA: TGCGCCAGCAGCCAAGATAAATTCAGGGCGGGAACTGAAGCTTTCTTT. This gives the protein CASSQDKFRAGTEAFF. V gene TRBV4-1 combines with J gene TRBJ1-1; perhaps TRBD1 as D (5 bases). The V and J ends lost 0 bases and 5 bases respectively, with 16 bases between them. CDR1 and CDR2 (germline): MGHRA, YSYEKL. This CDR3 is 16 amino acids long.

V gene TRBV7-3 combines with J gene TRBJ2-1; TRBD2 is a possible D gene (6 bases). The CDR3 covers 11 residues. The V end lost 5 bases, the J end lost 9 bases, and 8 bases lay between the germline ends. CDR1 is SGHTA, CDR2 FQGTGA, per germline. The CDR3 is CASSISGEQFF. CDR3 in DNA: TGTGCCAGCAGCATTAGCGGTGAGCAGTTCTTC.

V and J are TRBV6-5 and TRBJ1-1; TRBD1 is a possible D gene (5 bases). Germline loops: CDR1 MNHEY, CDR2 SVGAGI. This CDR3 is 14 amino acids long. The V end was cut by 2 bases, the J end by 1 base, with 8 bases between. CDR3 bases: TGTGCCAGCAGTTACAGAGGACAGAACACTGAAGCTTTCTTT. It is translated as CASSYRGQNTEAFF.

This chain uses TRBV28 with TRBJ2-3, with D tentatively TRBD2 (6 bases). V gave up 6 bases and J gave up 1 base, with 14 bases separating them. This CDR3 is 15 amino acids long. Looked up from germline, CDR1 is MDHEN and CDR2 is SYDVKM. The CDR3 loop is CASRPQWEGTDTQYF. CDR3 DNA: TGTGCCAGCAGACCTCAGTGGGAGGGCACAGATACGCAGTATTTT.

On this clone itself: In the same sample, other DNA sequences code for this CDR3. V is TRBV2 and J is TRBJ1-5; D remains unclear. Germline V gene sequence: CDR1 SNHLY, CDR2 FYNNEI. CDR3 length: 14 amino acids. Trimming took 0 bases from V and 4 from J, leaving 7 bases between them. The CDR3 region is CASSEARGNQPQHF. The CDR3 nucleotides are TGTGCCAGCAGTGAAGCGAGAGGGAATCAGCCCCAGCATTTT. The full variable domain, in which reference TRBV2 and TRBJ1-5 provide the parts outside the CDR3, is EPEVTQTPSHQVTQMGQEVILRCVPISNHLYFYWYRQILGQKVEFLVSFYNNEISEKSEIFDDQFSVERPDGSNFTLKIRSTKLEDSAMYFCASSEARGNQPQHFGDGTRLSIL.

The CDR3 sequence is CASSIGGVAEAFF. The CDR3 DNA follows: TGTGCCAGTAGTATAGGGGGGGTCGCTGAAGCTTTCTTT. The chain recombines TRBV19 with TRBJ1-1, with D possibly matching TRBD1 (5 bases). Germline CDR1 reads LNHDA; CDR2 reads SQIVND (reference sequence). V lost 1 base and J 6 bases, leaving 9 bases between the germline ends. CDR3 length: 13 residues.

This sequence joins TRBV10-3 and TRBJ1-5, with D maybe TRBD1 (6 bases). In germline, CDR1 is ENHRY, CDR2 SYGVKD. The CDR3 length is 14 residues. V was trimmed by 0 bases and J by 5 bases, leaving 8 bases between them. The CDR3 sequence is CAISESNRDQPQHF. The DNA for the CDR3 is TGTGCCATCAGTGAGTCGAACAGGGATCAGCCCCAGCATTTT.